The 30 T cell receptor beta chains below were found in one sample sequenced in a study of blood T cell repertoires in COVID-19 (dated by TCRdb to 2019 to 2021). The library was built by means of the immunoSEQ multiplex PCR assay. Drawn from immuneACCESS, this table holds only the in-frame rearrangements with V and J called that TCRdb kept. Clones are partly lost; checked studies trace under half to an unresolved V gene and leave the rest unexplained. The sample yields under 300,000 clones; 80% to 85% were counted once. The ten largest clones represent roughly 3.6% of the sample. The sequencing input was PBMCs or T cells enriched from blood (not recorded which). The receptors shown here come from a middle-aged man who had recovered from COVID-19.

This chain links TRBV7-8 with TRBJ1-6, with 8 bases matching TRBD1. CDR3 size: 16 residues. V lost 1 base and J lost 9; bases outside the gene matches: 8. CDR1 and CDR2 (germline): SGHVS, FQNEAQ. The CDR3 reads CASSLDPTGVGSPLHF. In nucleotides, the CDR3 is TGTGCCAGCAGCTTAGACCCGACAGGGGTTGGTTCACCCCTCCACTTT.

Written as DNA, the CDR3 is TGTGCCAGCAGCCCCTGGACTAGCGGGAACGCCTACAATGAGCAGTTCTTC. It codes for CASSPWTSGNAYNEQFF. This chain connects TRBV11-2 to TRBJ2-1; 12 positions match TRBD2. The ends lost 5 bases at V and 2 bases at J; junction bases unmatched: 7. Germline V gene data show CDR1 as SGHAT and CDR2 as FQNNGV. This CDR3 spans 17 amino acids.

V usage is TRBV30 and J usage is TRBJ1-1; D might be TRBD1 (5 bases). V dropped 2 bases and J dropped 4 bases, with 8 bases sitting between them. The germline CDR1 and CDR2 sequences are GTSNPN and SVGIG (reference sequence). This CDR3 region has 12 residues. The chain's CDR3 is CAWSQGGTEAFF. CDR3 DNA: TGTGCCTGGAGTCAGGGTGGCACTGAAGCTTTCTTT. Full variable domain (missing parts from reference TRBV30 and TRBJ1-1): SQTIHQWPATLVQPVGSPLSLECTVEGTSNPNLYWYRQAAGRGLQLLFYSVGIGQISSEVPQNLSASRPQDRQFILSSKKLLLSDSGFYLCAWSQGGTEAFFGQGTRLTVV.

V usage is TRBV9 and J usage is TRBJ2-5; TRBD2 matches at 8 bases. With V trimmed by 0 bases and J by 4 bases, 5 bases remained unmatched. CDR3 length: 15 residues. Per germline, CDR1 SGDLS and CDR2 YYNGEE. The CDR3 loop is CASSVDGTRAETQYF. The CDR3 nucleotides read TGTGCCAGCAGCGTAGACGGGACTAGGGCAGAGACCCAGTACTTC.

The rearrangement joins TRBV4-3 to TRBJ1-4, with D unclear. V lost 3 bases and J 6 bases, leaving 11 bases between the germline ends. Germline lookup yields CDR1 LGHNA and CDR2 YSLEER. CDR3 length: 14 residues. Here the CDR3 DNA reads TGCGCCAGCAGCCACAGGTCCCCTTATGAAAAACTGTTTTTT. Protein product: CASSHRSPYEKLFF.

This clone was seen just once. The V and J genes are TRBV4-3 and TRBJ2-7; D is ambiguous. Germline CDR1 reads LGHNA; CDR2 reads YSLEER. Trimming took 6 bases from V and 1 from J, leaving 13 bases between them. The CDR3 runs to 14 residues. CDR3 protein: CASSSDHRSYEQYF. In nucleotides, the CDR3 is TGCGCCAGCAGTTCCGATCACCGGTCCTACGAGCAGTACTTC.

The V and J genes are TRBV9 and TRBJ1-1; a possible D gene is TRBD1 (6 bases). Germline lookup yields CDR1 SGDLS and CDR2 YYNGEE. The CDR3 is made up of 15 amino acids. V was trimmed by 4 bases and J by 9 bases, leaving 22 bases between them. CDR3 in DNA: TGTGCCAGCAGCCTGGGGTTAAACAGGGTCCCTCAAGCTTTCTTT. Its protein is CASSLGLNRVPQAFF.

The CDR3 sequence is CASSGQGKETQYF. The CDR3 DNA follows: TGTGCCAGCAGTGGACAGGGAAAGGAGACCCAGTACTTC. The chain uses TRBV28 and TRBJ2-5, with TRBD1 identical over 8 bases. Germline trimming cut 5 bases from V and 5 bases from J; bases unmatched to any gene: 4. The CDR3 runs to 13 residues. Germline V gene sequence: CDR1 MDHEN, CDR2 SYDVKM.

V gene TRBV7-6 combines with J gene TRBJ2-7; TRBD2 aligns across 12 bases. The germline gives CDR1 SGHVS, CDR2 FNYEAQ. The CDR3 runs to 17 residues. V shed 1 base and J 0 bases; nucleotides not matched to a gene: 4. The CDR3 DNA sequence: TGTGCCAGCAGCTTAGAGACTAGCGGGGGACTCTCCTACGAGCAGTACTTC. Translating gives CASSLETSGGLSYEQYF.

The rearrangement links TRBV6-1 to TRBJ2-7; TRBD1 might be the D (5 bases). Trimming took off 7 bases at V and 3 bases at J, with 13 bases between the two ends. CDR1 and CDR2 (germline): MNHNS, SASEGT. CDR3 length equals 13 residues. Here the CDR3 DNA reads TGTGCCAGCACCAGAGACAGATTCTACGAGCAGTACTTC. Translation gives CASTRDRFYEQYF.

The chain joins TRBV19 to TRBJ1-5; possibly TRBD1 for D (5 bases). Per the germline V gene, CDR1 is LNHDA and CDR2 is SQIVND (reference sequence). There are 15 residues in the CDR3. The ends were cut back, 3 bases at V and 3 bases at J, with 12 bases in the middle. For the CDR3, the DNA is TGTGCCAGTAGTATTCAGGGCCCCATCAATCAGCCCCAGCATTTT. Residues: CASSIQGPINQPQHF.

This rearrangement joins TRBV6-6 to TRBJ2-5; D unclear. This CDR3 comprises 18 residues. Per the germline V gene, CDR1 is MNHNY and CDR2 is SVGAGI (reference sequence). V lost 5 bases and J 0 bases, leaving 22 bases between the germline ends. The CDR3 nucleotides read TGTGCCAGCAGTCCCCCAGGCCCGGCAGTTGGTCACCAAGAGACCCAGTACTTC. Residues: CASSPPGPAVGHQETQYF.

This clone was recorded once. V and J are TRBV27 and TRBJ1-2, with TRBD1 identical over 8 bases. Losses at the gene ends were 6 bases for V and 1 base for J; bases not matched to a gene: 10. The germline CDR1 and CDR2 sequences are MNHEY and SMNVEV (reference sequence). The length of the CDR3 is 16 residues. CDR3 nucleotide sequence: TGTGCCAGCAGGGATCGCGGACAGGGCGGTAACTATGGCTACACCTTC. Its translation: CASRDRGQGGNYGYTF.

The V gene is TRBV9, the J gene TRBJ2-7; perhaps TRBD2 as D (6 bases). The germline V gene has CDR1 SGDLS and CDR2 YYNGEE. The CDR3 loop spans 15 amino acids. Trimming left V 4 bases short and J 7 bases short, with 21 bases between. Here the CDR3 reads CASSPRGTHLEEQYF. The CDR3 DNA reads TGTGCCAGCAGCCCCCGGGGGACCCACTTAGAGGAGCAGTACTTC.

The gene calls are TRBV7-3 and TRBJ2-4; 8 nucleotides match TRBD2. Germline CDR1 SGHTA, CDR2 FQGTGA. V lost 2 bases and J lost 8; bases outside the gene matches: 11. This CDR3 region has 16 residues. The DNA of the CDR3 is TGTGCCAGCAGCTTACTACTAGCGGCCGTTTTAGACATTCAGTACTTC. Translated, it gives CASSLLLAAVLDIQYF.

The chain couples TRBV7-2 to TRBJ1-2; TRBD1 matches 12 bases. Germline assignment: CDR1 SGHTA and CDR2 FQGNSA. V shed 4 bases, J shed 1 base, and the junction held 13 bases outside the gene matches. The CDR3 totals 19 residues. The CDR3 sequence is CASSYSRGTGGADNYGYTF. The CDR3 DNA reads as TGTGCCAGCAGCTACTCACGGGGGACAGGGGGCGCGGATAACTATGGCTACACCTTC.

This sequence joins TRBV10-2 and TRBJ1-6; 8 bases align to TRBD1. Trimming took 2 bases from V and 13 from J; bases not matched to a gene: 4. CDR1 WSHSY and CDR2 SAAADI come from the germline V gene. This CDR3 has 13 amino acids. The CDR3 protein is CASSEDRGSPLHF. The CDR3, as DNA: TGCGCCAGCAGTGAGGACAGGGGTTCTCCCCTCCACTTT.

This sequence joins TRBV6-4 and TRBJ2-1, with 10 bases fitting TRBD1. This CDR3 comprises 17 residues. The junction had 6 bases not matched to a gene; V was cut back by 0 bases and J by 4 bases. The germline gives CDR1 MRHNA, CDR2 SNTAGT. CDR3 in amino acids: CASSDSFGQGGYNEQFF. In nucleotides, the CDR3 is TGTGCCAGCAGTGACTCATTCGGACAGGGGGGTTACAATGAGCAGTTCTTC.

This sequence joins TRBV30 and TRBJ1-2; 7 bases line up with TRBD1. The CDR3 length is 13 residues. Germline V CDR1 and CDR2: GTSNPN, SVGIG (reference sequence). V shed 0 bases and J 8 bases; nucleotides not matched to a gene: 6. This CDR3 is CAWSVQGSGGYTF. CDR3 nucleotides: TGTGCCTGGAGTGTACAGGGGTCGGGAGGCTACACCTTC.

The rearrangement joins TRBV10-2 to TRBJ1-1; perhaps TRBD1 as D (6 bases). The CDR3 spans 16 residues. Trimming cost V 3 bases and J 0 bases, with 14 bases left between them. CDR1 WSHSY and CDR2 SAAADI come from the germline V gene. CDR3 in amino acids: CASSDPRGSLNTEAFF. The CDR3 DNA sequence: TGCGCCAGCAGTGACCCCAGGGGCAGTTTGAACACTGAAGCTTTCTTT.

This clone appeared once. The chain combines TRBV11-3 with TRBJ1-1; 11 positions match TRBD1. The V and J ends lost 6 bases and 13 bases, in that order; junction bases with no gene match: 4. Germline V gene sequence: CDR1 SGHNT, CDR2 YENEEA. The CDR3 runs 11 residues. The DNA for the CDR3 is TGTGCCAGCAGAGGGACAGGGGGTGTTTTCTTT. Encoded protein: CASRGTGGVFF.

As for this clone: Other DNA sequences in this sample translate to the same CDR3. The V and J genes are TRBV4-3 and TRBJ2-7; TRBD2 agrees at 9 bases. CDR1 LGHNA and CDR2 YSLEER come from the germline V gene. The CDR3 consists of 15 residues. The V gene end was trimmed by 1 base and the J gene end by 4 bases; junction bases not matched to a gene: 5. CDR3 DNA sequence: TGCGCCAGCAGCCAAGGTCTAGCGGGGACTTACGAGCAGTACTTC. It is translated as CASSQGLAGTYEQYF.

The V and J genes are TRBV5-4 and TRBJ2-2; 7 bases are shared with TRBD2. Trimming removed 4 bases from V and 4 bases from J; junction bases left unmatched: 7. From germline, CDR1 is SGHNT and CDR2 YYREEE (reference sequence). This CDR3 has 15 residues. CDR3 region: CASSPGGTPTGELFF. In nucleotides, the CDR3 is TGTGCCAGCAGCCCCGGGGGGACTCCCACCGGGGAGCTGTTTTTT.

The chain links TRBV19 to TRBJ1-1; D gene uncertain. CDR3 length equals 12 residues. CDR1 and CDR2 (germline): LNHDA, SQIVND (reference sequence). V was trimmed by 5 bases and J by 7 bases, leaving 11 bases between them. The CDR3 is CASSAPDIEAFF. The CDR3 DNA reads TGTGCCAGTAGTGCCCCTGACATTGAAGCTTTCTTT.

This clone was counted a few times. The V gene is TRBV6-2 or TRBV6-3, the J gene TRBJ1-2; no reliable D call. This CDR3 region has 11 residues. Germline V lookup: CDR1 MNHEY, CDR2 SVGEGT. V was pared by 3 bases and J by 8 bases, with 7 bases between. The CDR3 region is CASSYYRGYTF. In DNA, the CDR3 is TGTGCCAGCAGTTATTACAGAGGCTACACCTTC.

This chain joins TRBV5-4 and TRBJ1-6; 11 bases are a match to TRBD1. Trimming at V came to 0 bases and at J to 8 bases, leaving 1 base not matched to a gene. CDR1 SGHNT and CDR2 YYREEE come from the germline V gene (reference sequence). There are 15 residues in the CDR3. CDR3 residues: CASSLAGQGDSPLHF. The DNA for the CDR3 is TGTGCCAGCAGCTTGGCGGGACAGGGGGATTCACCCCTCCACTTT. The whole variable domain, filled in from reference TRBV5-4 and TRBJ1-6, reads ETGVTQSPTHLIKTRGQQVTLRCSSQSGHNTVSWYQQALGQGPQFIFQYYREEENGRGNFPPRFSGLQFPNYSSELNVNALELDDSALYLCASSLAGQGDSPLHFGNGTRLTVT.

This rearrangement joins TRBV6-5 to TRBJ1-2; no clear D. V dropped 6 bases and J dropped 4 bases, with 6 bases sitting between them. CDR1 and CDR2 from the germline V gene are MNHEY and SVGAGI. The CDR3 loop spans 11 amino acids. This chain's CDR3 is CASRSFYGYTF. The CDR3 DNA reads TGTGCCAGCAGATCGTTCTATGGCTACACCTTC.

The chain has TRBV7-9 and TRBJ2-7, with TRBD1 as a possible D gene (6 bases). CDR1 and CDR2 (germline): SEHNR, FQNEAQ (reference sequence). V gave up 2 bases and J gave up 3 bases, with 17 bases separating them. This CDR3 has 16 residues. The CDR3 DNA is TGTGCCAGCAGCTTAAGCACAGGGCAAGATTTCTACGAGCAGTACTTC. Translation: CASSLSTGQDFYEQYF.

The CDR3 DNA reads as TGTGCCACCCAAAGGAGGGGGGGAGAGGGCACTGAAGCTTTCTTT. This sequence encodes CATQRRGGEGTEAFF. This chain uses TRBV19 with TRBJ1-1, with a possible D match to TRBD1 (6 bases). The germline V gene encodes CDR1 LNHDA and CDR2 SQIVND (reference sequence). The V end lost 10 bases, the J end lost 4 bases, and 22 bases lay between the germline ends. The CDR3 loop spans 15 amino acids.

CDR3 sequence reads: CASSTGALWDEQYF. CDR3 DNA sequence: TGTGCCAGCAGTACAGGGGCCCTCTGGGACGAGCAGTACTTC. The chain recombines TRBV28 with TRBJ2-7; 7 bases align to TRBD1. Germline CDR1 and CDR2: MDHEN and SYDVKM. J was trimmed by 5 bases and V by 5 bases; bases with no gene match: 9. The CDR3 runs to 14 residues.